Listed here are 8 T cell receptor beta chains from one sample, sequenced in a study of human T cells and chemical hapten exposure. As for time point: pre-sensitization, week 0. Treatment specified: therapeutic diphenylcyclopropenone sensitization with weekly scalp DPC. TCRdb ran MiXCR on the RACE reads and lists one entry per CDR3 protein. Altogether over 300,000 distinct CDR3 sequences are present, roughly 4.6% being singletons, with the ten largest covering around 2.6%. The material sequenced was whole blood, taken in connection with sensitization to the hapten diphenylcyclopropenone (DPC). These receptors originate from a woman aged 45-65 years with alopecia areata. Some clones in this sample may be carry-over from other donors' samples.

The chain is built from TRBV9 and TRBJ2-3; 13 bases map to TRBD2. Trimming took 2 bases from V and 5 from J; bases not matched to a gene: 8. CDR1 and CDR2 (germline): SGDLS, YYNGEE. The CDR3 is 17 amino acids. The CDR3 nucleotides are TGTGCCAGCAGCGTGGGGACTAGCGGGGAACAAAAAGATACGCAGTATTTT. This codes for CASSVGTSGEQKDTQYF.

This clonotype was detected many times. The chain uses TRBV4-3 and TRBJ2-3; D is uncertain. Germline CDR1 and CDR2: LGHNA and YSLEER. V shed 1 base and J shed 6 bases, with 11 bases lying between them. The CDR3 extends over 14 amino acids. This CDR3 reads CASSQGALTDTQYF. CDR3 coding DNA: TGCGCCAGCAGCCAAGGTGCATTAACGGATACGCAGTATTTT.

This clonotype showed up many times. The V and J genes are TRBV4-3 and TRBJ1-6; TRBD1 matches at 10 bases. Per the germline V gene, CDR1 is LGHNA and CDR2 is YSLEER. The junction had 3 bases not matched to a gene; V was cut back by 2 bases and J by 8 bases. The CDR3 has 15 residues. Here the CDR3 DNA reads TGCGCCAGCAGCCAAACGGGACAGGGGTATTCACCCCTCCACTTT. Translated, it gives CASSQTGQGYSPLHF.

The rearrangement uses TRBV10-3 and TRBJ2-1; D is possibly TRBD2 (5 bases). The CDR3 is 16 amino acids. With 0 bases removed from V and 0 bases from J, the gap between germline ends came to 9 bases. Germline V gene sequence: CDR1 ENHRY, CDR2 SYGVKD. The CDR3 here is CAISESKGSSYNEQFF. The CDR3 nucleotides are TGTGCCATCAGTGAGTCGAAAGGGAGCTCCTACAATGAGCAGTTCTTC.

The sample holds many counts of this clonotype. Here the CDR3 reads CASTVGAGELFF. In DNA, the CDR3 is TGTGCCAGCACGGTTGGTGCCGGGGAGCTGTTTTTT. V and J are TRBV6-2 or TRBV6-3 and TRBJ2-2, with D unclear. In germline, CDR1 is MNHEY, CDR2 SVGEGT. V was cut by 7 bases and J by 6 bases, with 9 bases left in between. The CDR3 has 12 residues.

The chain carries TRBV18 and TRBJ1-5; possible D gene TRBD1, 5 bases. Germline V gene sequence: CDR1 KGHSH, CDR2 LQKENI. V gave up 2 bases and J gave up 2 bases, with 7 bases separating them. The CDR3 loop spans 14 amino acids. In DNA, the CDR3 is TGTGCCAGCTCACCAGGGGACGGCAATCAGCCCCAGCATTTT. It yields the protein CASSPGDGNQPQHF.

This clonotype was found many times. The CDR3 DNA follows: TGCGCCAGCAGTGAGTCCGCAGCAGGGGCGAACTATGGCTACACCTTC. Residues: CASSESAAGANYGYTF. This chain connects TRBV10-2 to TRBJ1-2, with a weak D call TRBD1 (6 bases). The length of the CDR3 is 16 residues. Trimming shortened V by 0 bases and J by 2 bases, and 13 bases separated the two germline ends. Germline V lookup: CDR1 WSHSY, CDR2 SAAADI.

This clonotype has a handful of counts. The V gene is TRBV6-2 or TRBV6-3, the J gene TRBJ2-5; D remains unclear. CDR1 and CDR2 (germline): MNHEY, SVGEGT. V lost 1 base, J lost 4 bases, and 13 bases lay in between. The CDR3 length is 15 residues. CDR3 DNA: TGTGCCAGCAGTTACTACTTAAGGGTCGCAGAGACCCAGTACTTC. Protein sequence: CASSYYLRVAETQYF.